Each of the 17 T cell receptor beta chains below was sequenced from the same sample in a study of graft-versus-host responses after intestinal transplantation. Assay: immunoSEQ multiplex PCR; the TCRdb copy retains only in-frame clones and omits some. This sample carries tens of thousands of clones, approximately 90% of them seen once, and the ten largest clones take roughly 0.64%. The specimen comprised PBMCs, sampled 98 days after intestinal transplantation. These receptors all come from a human patient who received an intestinal transplant, so some T cells may come from the graft donor.

The chain couples TRBV7-9 to TRBJ2-6; 10 bases agree with TRBD2. V was clipped by 1 base and J by 0 bases; unmatched bases: 3. The CDR3 spans 18 residues. In germline, CDR1 is SEHNR, CDR2 FQNEAQ (reference sequence). The CDR3 reads CASSLGLAGDSGANVLTF. The CDR3 coding sequence is TGTGCCAGCAGCTTAGGGCTAGCGGGGGACTCTGGGGCCAACGTCCTGACTTTC.

V gene TRBV6-6 combines with J gene TRBJ2-5; D is uncertain. Germline values: CDR1 MNHNY, CDR2 SVGAGI (reference sequence). The CDR3 has 11 amino acids. The germline V and J ends were trimmed by 3 bases and 5 bases, with 4 bases remaining between them. CDR3 nucleotide sequence: TGTGCCAGCAGTTATGGGGAGACCCAGTACTTC. Translating gives CASSYGETQYF.

Here the CDR3 reads CASGGRLLNQPQHF. CDR3 sequence (DNA): TGTGCCAGCGGCGGGAGGTTACTCAATCAGCCCCAGCATTTT. This chain uses TRBV18 with TRBJ1-5; D unresolved. The CDR3 totals 14 residues. The V end lost 8 bases, the J end lost 3 bases, and 14 bases lay between the germline ends. Germline loops: CDR1 KGHSH, CDR2 LQKENI.

This chain links TRBV6-6 with TRBJ2-7, with D possibly being TRBD1 or TRBD2 (5 bases each). Trimming removed 6 bases at V and 4 bases at J, with 16 bases between. The CDR3 is 14 amino acids. Germline V lookup: CDR1 MNHNY, CDR2 SVGAGI (reference sequence). Here the CDR3 reads CASSSYGAGYEQYF. CDR3 DNA sequence: TGTGCCAGCAGCTCCTACGGGGCCGGGTACGAGCAGTACTTC.

This clone was seen once. CDR3 loop: CASSGRGLAGGETQYF. The CDR3 bases are TGCGCCAGCAGCGGCCGAGGACTAGCGGGGGGAGAGACCCAGTACTTC. The chain uses TRBV5-1 and TRBJ2-5, with TRBD2 matching 14 bases. Germline V lookup: CDR1 SGHRS, CDR2 YFSETQ. The ends lost 4 bases at V and 4 bases at J; junction bases unmatched: 6. This CDR3 comprises 16 residues.

The gene calls are TRBV19 and TRBJ1-5; D is uncertain. V was clipped by 5 bases and J by 4 bases, with 15 bases between them. Germline values: CDR1 LNHDA, CDR2 SQIVND (reference sequence). CDR3 size: 15 residues. In DNA, the CDR3 is TGTGCCAGTAGTCCATGGGCACCTAGTAATCAGCCCCAGCATTTT. This translates into CASSPWAPSNQPQHF.

The chain joins TRBV6-6 to TRBJ1-6; D unresolved. The germline CDR1 and CDR2 sequences are MNHNY and SVGAGI (reference sequence). This CDR3 contains 16 residues. V lost 2 bases and J 0 bases, leaving 8 bases between the germline ends. CDR3: CASSYIPSSYNSPLHF. CDR3 nucleotides: TGTGCCAGCAGTTACATTCCCAGCTCCTATAATTCACCCCTCCACTTT.

This clone was found once. This chain links TRBV19 with TRBJ1-5, with 8 bases fitting TRBD1. Per germline, CDR1 LNHDA and CDR2 SQIVND (reference sequence). The V gene end was trimmed by 7 bases and the J gene end by 5 bases; junction bases not matched to a gene: 10. The CDR3 extends over 15 amino acids. In DNA form, the CDR3 reads TGTGCCAGTAACCCATTTGACAGGGGAGATCAGCCCCAGCATTTT. Its protein product is CASNPFDRGDQPQHF.

This chain joins TRBV5-5 and TRBJ2-7; D possibly matches TRBD1 or TRBD2 (5 bases each). Trimming pared 4 bases from V and 2 bases from J, leaving 10 bases between. CDR1 and CDR2 (germline): SGHKS, YYEKEE (reference sequence). The CDR3 loop spans 13 amino acids. The CDR3 nucleotides are TGTGCCAGCAGCGGGTGGGGACCCTACGAGCAGTACTTC. Amino acids: CASSGWGPYEQYF. Drawing the rest from reference TRBV5-5 and TRBJ2-7, the complete variable domain is DAGVTQSPTHLIKTRGQQVTLRCSPISGHKSVSWYQQVLGQGPQFIFQYYEKEERGRGNFPDRFSARQFPNYSSELNVNALLLGDSALYLCASSGWGPYEQYFGPGTRLTVT.

The chain links TRBV5-1 to TRBJ2-7; 8 nucleotides line up with TRBD1. Losses at the gene ends were 1 base for V and 6 bases for J; bases not matched to a gene: 6. The CDR3 extends over 14 amino acids. In germline, CDR1 is SGHRS, CDR2 YFSETQ. The CDR3: CASSLLDRGAEQYF. The CDR3 DNA reads as TGCGCCAGCAGCTTGTTAGACAGGGGTGCCGAGCAGTACTTC.

The chain is built from TRBV6-5 and TRBJ2-7; 9 bases agree with TRBD1. The germline V gene has CDR1 MNHEY and CDR2 SVGAGI. The CDR3 extends over 14 amino acids. The V and J ends lost 7 bases and 3 bases, in that order; junction bases with no gene match: 7. CDR3 bases: TGTGCCAGCACTCGGACAGGGGCTAACTACGAGCAGTACTTC. The encoded protein is CASTRTGANYEQYF.

The genes are TRBV30 and TRBJ2-6; D ambiguous. Trimming took 4 bases from V and 0 from J, leaving 16 bases between them. Germline assignment: CDR1 GTSNPN and CDR2 SVGIG (reference sequence). The CDR3 sequence is 17 residues long. CDR3 coding DNA: TGTGCCTGGAAGTCGGCCAGGCTCCTCTCTGGGGCCAACGTCCTGACTTTC. Translating it yields CAWKSARLLSGANVLTF.

The chain employs TRBV5-8 and TRBJ2-3; weak D call: TRBD2 (6 bases). V was trimmed by 0 bases and J by 4 bases, leaving 15 bases between them. Germline values: CDR1 SGHTS, CDR2 YDEGEE. This CDR3 has 16 residues. The CDR3 region is CASSLGSHSGADTQYF. In DNA form, the CDR3 reads TGTGCCAGCAGCTTGGGTTCCCACTCGGGAGCAGATACGCAGTATTTT.

The V call is TRBV9, the J call TRBJ2-1, with 8 bases identical to TRBD2. V shed 2 bases and J 7 bases; nucleotides not matched to a gene: 8. The CDR3 length is 15 residues. Per germline, CDR1 SGDLS and CDR2 YYNGEE. CDR3 sequence reads: CASSVSGSLENEQFF. The CDR3 DNA reads as TGTGCCAGCAGCGTCAGCGGGAGCCTTGAAAATGAGCAGTTCTTC.

Turning to this clone: Sequence at one end of the junction differs from germline and may be a read error. J is TRBJ2-2 and V is TRBV7-7; the match to TRBD2 covers 9 bases. Germline assignment: CDR1 SSHAT and CDR2 FNYEAQ (reference sequence). The CDR3 runs 17 residues. The CDR3 nucleotides are TGTGCTAGCAGCTTAGCTGTGACTAGCGGTCACACCGGGGAGCTGTTTTTT. Translating it yields CASSLAVTSGHTGELFF.

Here the CDR3 DNA reads TGCGCCAGCAGCTTGGGATCAGGCGGGGACGAGCAGTACTTC. This sequence encodes CASSLGSGGDEQYF. The chain uses TRBV5-1 and TRBJ2-7, with TRBD2 as a possible D gene (6 bases). Germline V CDR1 and CDR2: SGHRS, YFSETQ. This CDR3 region has 14 residues. V was cut by 0 bases and J by 5 bases, with 12 bases left in between.

The chain joins TRBV15 to TRBJ2-3; maybe TRBD2 (6 bases). The CDR3 runs to 13 residues. CDR1 is LNHNV and CDR2 is YYDKDF in the germline V gene (reference sequence). The V gene lost 8 bases and the J gene lost 1 base, with 10 bases spanning the gap. The CDR3 sequence: CATSRGRTDTQYF. In DNA, the CDR3 is TGTGCCACCTCGCGGGGACGCACAGATACGCAGTATTTT.